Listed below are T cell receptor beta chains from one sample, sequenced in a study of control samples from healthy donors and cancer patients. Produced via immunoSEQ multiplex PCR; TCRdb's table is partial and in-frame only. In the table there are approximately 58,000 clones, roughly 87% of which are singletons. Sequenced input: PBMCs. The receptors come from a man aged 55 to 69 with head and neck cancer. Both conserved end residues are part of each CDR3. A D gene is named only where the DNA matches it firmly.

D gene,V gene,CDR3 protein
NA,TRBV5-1,CASSLDSLNLSYEQYF
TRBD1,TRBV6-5,CASRASGGWGEQYF
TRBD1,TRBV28,CASSLGGDRAYGYTF
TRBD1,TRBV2,CASNLGQKNIQYF
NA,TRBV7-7,CASSLGISSTDTQYF
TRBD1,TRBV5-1,CASSIGTGGVSGYTF
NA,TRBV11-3,CASSSGVGSYNEQFF
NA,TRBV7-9,CASSLSAPEQYF
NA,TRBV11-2,CASSLVETQYF
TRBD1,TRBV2,CASSVFNRGEKLFF